Below are 8 T cell receptor beta chains sequenced from a single sample in a study of radiotherapy plus CTLA-4 blockade in lung cancer. Measured with immunoSEQ multiplex PCR; TCRdb has only the in-frame clones, and not every one. The sample consists of approximately 95,000 clones, 82% of them appearing once. The sample in question was peripheral blood, obtained from a patient treated with radiotherapy plus ipilimumab. Receptors were obtained from a human donor with non-small cell lung cancer who had a partial response to radiotherapy plus ipilimumab.

Written as DNA, the CDR3 is TGCAGCGCTTCAAGCGGGAGCCTGGCCGGGGAGCTGTTTTTT. This codes for CSASSGSLAGELFF. J is TRBJ2-2 and V is TRBV29-1; TRBD2 matches at 8 bases. The CDR3 length is 14 residues. Germline trimming cut 7 bases from V and 6 bases from J; bases unmatched to any gene: 10. Germline CDR1 and CDR2: SQVTM and ANQGSEA.

The rearrangement uses TRBV4-2 and TRBJ1-1; D ambiguous. The CDR3 consists of 14 residues. Per germline, CDR1 LGHNA and CDR2 YNFKEQ. Trimming took 2 bases from V and 0 from J, leaving 7 bases between them. The DNA of the CDR3 is TGTGCCAGCAGCCAAAAGCCCCTGAACACTGAAGCTTTCTTT. Amino acids: CASSQKPLNTEAFF.

This clone was seen a handful of times. V usage is TRBV2 and J usage is TRBJ2-2; tentatively, D is TRBD2 (5 bases). The CDR3 length is 13 residues. The germline V gene has CDR1 SNHLY and CDR2 FYNNEI. Deletions cut 8 bases from V and 1 base from J, with 8 bases between. CDR3 region: CASYEGNTGELFF. CDR3 nucleotide sequence: TGTGCCAGCTATGAGGGGAACACCGGGGAGCTGTTTTTT.

By share of the sample, this clone is medium-sized (0.01 to 0.1%). The chain links TRBV9 to TRBJ1-1; D perhaps matches TRBD1 (6 bases). V lost 0 bases, J lost 0 bases, and 9 bases lay in between. Germline V lookup: CDR1 SGDLS, CDR2 YYNGEE. The CDR3 consists of 15 residues. CDR3 residues: CASSVGQGMNTEAFF. The CDR3 nucleotides are TGTGCCAGCAGCGTAGGTCAGGGGATGAACACTGAAGCTTTCTTT.

Only one count was recorded for this clone. The rearrangement links TRBV18 to TRBJ1-5, with TRBD1 identical over 9 bases. V gave up 0 bases and J gave up 4 bases; unmatched junction bases: 4. Germline CDR1 is KGHSH and CDR2 is LQKENI. The CDR3 length is 16 residues. The CDR3 protein is CASSPPGGQGNQPQHF. CDR3 DNA sequence: TGTGCCAGCTCACCACCGGGGGGACAGGGAAATCAGCCCCAGCATTTT.

The gene calls are TRBV13 and TRBJ2-7; TRBD2 agrees at 7 bases. The CDR3 runs to 13 residues. The germline V gene encodes CDR1 PRHDT and CDR2 FYEKMQ (reference sequence). V shed 3 bases and J 5 bases; nucleotides not matched to a gene: 4. The CDR3 sequence: CASSLVSGNEQYF. The CDR3 coding sequence is TGTGCCAGCAGCTTGGTAAGCGGGAACGAGCAGTACTTC.

The chain has TRBV30 and TRBJ2-3, with D tentatively TRBD2 (6 bases). Germline V CDR1 and CDR2: GTSNPN, SVGIG (reference sequence). With 5 bases removed from V and 0 bases from J, the gap between germline ends came to 12 bases. The CDR3 consists of 14 residues. DNA of the CDR3: TGTGCCTGGGGGGGAGGTCTCAGCACAGATACGCAGTATTTT. It is translated as CAWGGGLSTDTQYF.

The genes are TRBV13 and TRBJ2-6; D is uncertain. Between the trimmed V and J ends, which lost 6 bases and 4 bases, there was a span of 7 bases. The CDR3 runs to 13 residues. Looked up from germline, CDR1 is PRHDT and CDR2 is FYEKMQ (reference sequence). This CDR3 reads CASSKAGANVLTF. CDR3 nucleotide sequence: TGTGCCAGCAGTAAAGCGGGGGCCAACGTCCTGACTTTC.